These 22 T cell receptor beta chains were sequenced from one sample in a study of cytomegalovirus exposure and HLA in healthy donors. PCR amplification relied on 60 Vbeta primers (plus 13 Jbeta primers). The method was immunoSEQ multiplex PCR; TCRdb's version includes in-frame clones alone and lacks a portion of them. The sample lists about 200,000 clones, about 70% occurring once. The sequencing input was PBMCs. These TCRs come from a man between 40 and 49 years old in good health and CMV-seropositive.

This clone was observed a single time. V usage is TRBV6-1 and J usage is TRBJ1-5; 7 bases fit TRBD1. Unmatched junction bases numbered 5, after V lost 6 bases and J lost 3 bases. This CDR3 has 14 amino acids. The germline V gene encodes CDR1 MNHNS and CDR2 SASEGT. The DNA of the CDR3 is TGTGCCAGCAGCCCGACAGGGTTCAATCAGCCCCAGCATTTT. Translating it yields CASSPTGFNQPQHF.

The chain has TRBV5-1 and TRBJ2-1; tentative D call: TRBD2 (7 bases). Germline V gives CDR1 SGHRS, CDR2 YFSETQ. V shed 0 bases and J shed 6 bases, with 16 bases lying between them. The CDR3 spans 16 residues. CDR3 sequence: CASSLEGGRGGNEQFF. In nucleotides, the CDR3 is TGCGCCAGCAGCTTGGAGGGGGGGCGGGGTGGCAATGAGCAGTTCTTC.

The chain links TRBV6-1 to TRBJ2-7, with D hard to call. V lost 10 bases and J 0 bases, leaving 13 bases between the germline ends. The CDR3 spans 13 residues. Germline-derived CDR1 and CDR2 are MNHNS and SASEGT. CDR3 nucleotides: TGTGCCACTCCGTCGGTATACTCCTACGAGCAGTACTTC. Its protein is CATPSVYSYEQYF.

The chain has TRBV7-8 and TRBJ2-7; TRBD1 matches 9 bases. Germline trimming cut 4 bases from V and 0 bases from J; bases unmatched to any gene: 7. Germline V CDR1 and CDR2: SGHVS, FQNEAQ. There are 16 residues in the CDR3. The CDR3: CASSSLGQGTSYEQYF. For the CDR3, the DNA is TGTGCCAGCAGCTCACTCGGACAGGGGACCTCCTACGAGCAGTACTTC.

This clone has more than one count but fewer than ten. The chain recombines TRBV7-9 with TRBJ2-7; 9 bases map to TRBD1. The CDR3 spans 15 residues. Germline V CDR1 and CDR2: SEHNR, FQNEAQ (reference sequence). Trimming at V came to 1 base and at J to 3 bases, leaving 4 bases not matched to a gene. The CDR3 DNA follows: TGTGCCAGCAGCTTAGTGGGACAGGGCGGCTACGAGCAGTACTTC. Protein product: CASSLVGQGGYEQYF.

The V gene is TRBV10-2, the J gene TRBJ2-3; maybe TRBD2 (5 bases). This CDR3 spans 15 amino acids. CDR1 is WSHSY, CDR2 SAAADI, per germline. V lost 7 bases and J 4 bases, leaving 18 bases between the germline ends. The CDR3 DNA sequence: TGCGCCAGCAAAATGTGGCACACCGGGGCAGATACGCAGTATTTT. Protein: CASKMWHTGADTQYF.

The chain combines TRBV5-4 with TRBJ2-3, with a tentative D call TRBD2 (5 bases). Germline CDR1 SGHNT, CDR2 YYREEE (reference sequence). The CDR3 length is 16 residues. Trimming took 0 bases from V and 4 from J, leaving 15 bases between them. Written as DNA, the CDR3 is TGTGCCAGCAGCTTGGCCTTAGGGAGACGCCCAGATACGCAGTATTTT. It is translated as CASSLALGRRPDTQYF.

This clone has a handful of counts. This chain connects TRBV5-1 to TRBJ1-6; 8 nucleotides match TRBD1. After removal of 4 bases from V and 5 bases from J, the junction contained 5 bases not matched to a gene. Germline assignment: CDR1 SGHRS and CDR2 YFSETQ. This CDR3 is 15 amino acids long. The CDR3 DNA sequence: TGCGCCAGCAGCCCTGGGACAGGAGATAATTCACCCCTCCACTTT. This translates into CASSPGTGDNSPLHF.

J is TRBJ2-2 and V is TRBV10-3; TRBD2 agrees at 9 bases. The ends lost 0 bases at V and 6 bases at J; junction bases unmatched: 5. The CDR3 covers 16 residues. Germline assignment: CDR1 ENHRY and CDR2 SYGVKD. This CDR3 is CAISESTSGPPGELFF. In nucleotides, the CDR3 is TGTGCCATCAGTGAGTCGACTAGCGGACCCCCCGGGGAGCTGTTTTTT.

This clone was seen a single time. The chain employs TRBV28 and TRBJ1-6; D is uncertain. This CDR3 has 15 amino acids. CDR1 is MDHEN, CDR2 SYDVKM, per germline. V lost 2 bases, J lost 0 bases, and 5 bases lay in between. CDR3 in DNA: TGTGCCAGCAGTTTAGGCACCTCCTATAATTCACCCCTCCACTTT. Translating gives CASSLGTSYNSPLHF.

The chain combines TRBV11-1 with TRBJ1-2, with 8 nucleotides matching TRBD1. The length of the CDR3 is 13 residues. The V segment lost 5 bases and the J segment 8 bases; nucleotides outside the gene matches: 7. Looked up from germline, CDR1 is SGHAT and CDR2 is FQDESV (reference sequence). The CDR3 DNA reads TGTGCCAGCAGCGAGACAGGGGCAGGAGGCTACACCTTC. It is translated as CASSETGAGGYTF.

The chain links TRBV2 to TRBJ2-4, with D perhaps TRBD1 (8 bases). This CDR3 is 14 amino acids long. Germline loops: CDR1 SNHLY, CDR2 FYNNEI. Trimming stripped 1 base from V and 8 bases from J, with 12 bases between. Here the CDR3 reads CASSEDRGGDIQYF. The DNA for the CDR3 is TGTGCCAGCAGTGAAGACAGGGGGGGAGACATTCAGTACTTC.

The table lists this clone with a few counts. The chain couples TRBV2 to TRBJ1-1; 8 nucleotides agree with TRBD1. Germline CDR1 and CDR2: SNHLY and FYNNEI. This CDR3 has 14 residues. The V and J ends lost 8 bases and 4 bases, in that order; junction bases with no gene match: 9. The CDR3 is CASASRGRSTEAFF. For the CDR3, the DNA is TGTGCCAGCGCCTCCAGGGGGCGTTCCACTGAAGCTTTCTTT. The full variable domain, rest sourced from reference TRBV2 and TRBJ1-1, is EPEVTQTPSHQVTQMGQEVILRCVPISNHLYFYWYRQILGQKVEFLVSFYNNEISEKSEIFDDQFSVERPDGSNFTLKIRSTKLEDSAMYFCASASRGRSTEAFFGQGTRLTVV.

The chain carries TRBV7-2 and TRBJ1-5; 8 nucleotides match TRBD1. CDR1 and CDR2 (germline): SGHTA, FQGNSA. Unmatched junction bases numbered 2, after V lost 3 bases and J lost 1 base. CDR3 length: 15 residues. As DNA, the CDR3 is TGTGCCAGCAGCTTCCAGGGGGCAAGCAATCAGCCCCAGCATTTT. Its protein is CASSFQGASNQPQHF.

CDR3 coding DNA: TGTGCCAGCAGCATCAGGGGATTAAGCAATCAGCCCCAGCATTTT. Translated, it gives CASSIRGLSNQPQHF. The V call is TRBV6-5, the J call TRBJ1-5, with D perhaps matching TRBD1 (6 bases). V was clipped by 6 bases and J by 1 base, with 13 bases between them. CDR1 MNHEY and CDR2 SVGAGI come from the germline V gene. CDR3 length equals 15 residues.

V usage is TRBV19 and J usage is TRBJ2-7, with D possibly matching TRBD2 (6 bases). Germline CDR1 reads LNHDA; CDR2 reads SQIVND (reference sequence). The CDR3 contains 14 residues. Trimming pared 7 bases from V and 3 bases from J, leaving 16 bases between. CDR3 nucleotides: TGTGCCAGTACCTTCAGGGCGGGGAACTACGAGCAGTACTTC. This gives the protein CASTFRAGNYEQYF.

The chain is built from TRBV15 and TRBJ2-1; possible D gene TRBD1, 5 bases. Germline V lookup: CDR1 LNHNV, CDR2 YYDKDF (reference sequence). V was shortened by 1 base and J by 4 bases, with 11 bases between the two germline ends. The CDR3 extends over 15 amino acids. DNA of the CDR3: TGTGCCACCAGCAGAGGCCCGACAGTTTACAATGAGCAGTTCTTC. It translates to CATSRGPTVYNEQFF.

V and J are TRBV6-1 and TRBJ1-6; weak D call: TRBD1 (5 bases). Germline-derived CDR1 and CDR2 are MNHNS and SASEGT. The CDR3 length is 14 residues. V lost 4 bases to trimming and J lost 8 bases, with 12 bases between them. CDR3 sequence: CASSAQGYDSPLHF. The CDR3 coding sequence is TGTGCCAGCAGTGCTCAGGGTTACGATTCACCCCTCCACTTT.

The chain uses TRBV5-1 and TRBJ1-1; 12 nucleotides line up with TRBD1. Trimming at V came to 6 bases and at J to 8 bases, leaving 5 bases not matched to a gene. The length of the CDR3 is 13 residues. Germline V gene data show CDR1 as SGHRS and CDR2 as YFSETQ. CDR3 sequence (DNA): TGCGCCAGCATGACAGGGACAGGGGGCGAAGCTTTCTTT. This sequence encodes CASMTGTGGEAFF.

The chain couples TRBV27 to TRBJ1-5; unclear D gene. V dropped 3 bases and J dropped 9 bases, with 12 bases sitting between them. This CDR3 region has 13 residues. Germline-derived CDR1 and CDR2 are MNHEY and SMNVEV (reference sequence). In DNA form, the CDR3 reads TGTGCCAGCAGTTTTCGGGAATCTACGCCCCAGCATTTT. Its protein is CASSFRESTPQHF.

The chain carries TRBV2 and TRBJ1-5; D remains unclear. CDR1 is SNHLY, CDR2 FYNNEI, per germline. V was shortened by 0 bases and J by 7 bases, with 13 bases between the two germline ends. This CDR3 contains 15 residues. This CDR3 reads CASSEARGVSQPQHF. The CDR3 DNA follows: TGTGCCAGCAGTGAAGCGCGCGGGGTAAGCCAGCCCCAGCATTTT.

For the CDR3, the DNA is TGTGCCAGTAGTATAGATGGCGTCCGCTCCGGCGGGGGTGAAAAACTGTTTTTT. This sequence encodes CASSIDGVRSGGGEKLFF. The V call is TRBV19, the J call TRBJ1-4, with D possibly being TRBD1 (5 bases). V lost 0 bases and J 7 bases, leaving 21 bases between the germline ends. The germline gives CDR1 LNHDA, CDR2 SQIVND (reference sequence). The CDR3 spans 18 residues.